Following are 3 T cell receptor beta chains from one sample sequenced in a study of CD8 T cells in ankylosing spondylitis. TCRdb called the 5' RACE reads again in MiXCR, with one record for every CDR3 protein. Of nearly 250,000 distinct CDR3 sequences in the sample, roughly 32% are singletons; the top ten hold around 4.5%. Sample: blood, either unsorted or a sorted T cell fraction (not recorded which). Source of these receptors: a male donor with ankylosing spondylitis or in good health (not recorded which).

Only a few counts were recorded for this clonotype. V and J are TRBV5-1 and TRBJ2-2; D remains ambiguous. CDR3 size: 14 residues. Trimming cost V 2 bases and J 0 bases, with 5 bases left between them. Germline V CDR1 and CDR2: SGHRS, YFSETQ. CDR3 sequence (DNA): TGCGCCAGCAGCTTAGGCACGAACACCGGGGAGCTGTTTTTT. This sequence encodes CASSLGTNTGELFF.

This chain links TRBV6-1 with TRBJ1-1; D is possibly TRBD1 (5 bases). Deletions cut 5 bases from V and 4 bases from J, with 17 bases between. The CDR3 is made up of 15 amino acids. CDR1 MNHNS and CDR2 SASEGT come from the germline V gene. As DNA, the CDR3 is TGTGCCAGCAGTACAAGGGGAGGTAGTAGCACTGAAGCTTTCTTT. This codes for CASSTRGGSSTEAFF.

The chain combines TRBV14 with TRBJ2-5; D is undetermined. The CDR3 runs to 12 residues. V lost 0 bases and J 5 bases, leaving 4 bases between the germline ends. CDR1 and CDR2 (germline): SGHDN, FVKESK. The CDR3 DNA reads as TGTGCCAGCAGCCAAGAGGATGAGACCCAGTACTTC. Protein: CASSQEDETQYF.